Shown below are 14 T cell receptor beta chains from a single sample sequenced in a study of CD8+ T cells in alopecia areata. The sequencing template was cDNA reverse transcribed from extracted RNA. The method was immunoSEQ multiplex PCR; TCRdb's version includes in-frame clones alone and lacks a portion of them. Among over 200,000 clones listed, 50% to 65% were seen once. The source was CD4+ T cells sorted from blood, collected at week 0. The receptors were sampled from a human donor with alopecia areata.

The chain uses TRBV5-4 and TRBJ2-5; 8 positions agree with TRBD2. The junction had 4 bases not matched to a gene; V was cut back by 5 bases and J by 1 base. The V gene's germline CDR1 is SGHNT and CDR2 YYREEE (reference sequence). CDR3 length: 14 amino acids. The CDR3 loop is CASRREGLQETQYF. The CDR3 DNA reads as TGTGCCAGCAGACGGGAGGGACTCCAAGAGACCCAGTACTTC.

The V gene is TRBV5-8, the J gene TRBJ1-1, with D unresolved. Trimming took 2 bases from V and 11 from J, leaving 10 bases between them. Germline loops: CDR1 SGHTS, CDR2 YDEGEE. The CDR3 runs 11 residues. The CDR3 sequence is CASSFDMTAFF. CDR3 DNA sequence: TGTGCCAGCAGCTTCGACATGACGGCTTTCTTT.

The chain employs TRBV18 and TRBJ1-4; possibly TRBD1 for D (5 bases). The CDR3 has 15 residues. V lost 6 bases and J 12 bases, leaving 23 bases between the germline ends. Germline V gene data show CDR1 as KGHSH and CDR2 as LQKENI. CDR3 protein: CASSLGPGAIFELFF. The CDR3 nucleotides are TGTGCCAGCTCCCTGGGACCCGGTGCGATTTTCGAACTGTTTTTT.

CDR3 amino acids: CSAVGQGANGYTF. CDR3 DNA: TGCAGCGCTGTCGGACAGGGGGCGAACGGCTACACCTTC. V and J are TRBV29-1 and TRBJ1-2; 11 bases agree with TRBD1. This CDR3 has 13 residues. Per the germline V gene, CDR1 is SQVTM and CDR2 is ANQGSEA. The V gene end was trimmed by 7 bases and the J gene end by 8 bases; junction bases not matched to a gene: 9.

V usage is TRBV11-2 and J usage is TRBJ2-2; D may be TRBD2 (5 bases). The CDR3 is 14 residues long. Trimming stripped 4 bases from V and 6 bases from J, with 12 bases between. Germline CDR1 SGHAT, CDR2 FQNNGV. The CDR3 here is CASSSSWGAGELFF. As DNA, the CDR3 is TGTGCCAGCAGCTCAAGCTGGGGAGCCGGGGAGCTGTTTTTT. Drawing the rest from reference TRBV11-2 and TRBJ2-2, the complete variable domain is EAGVAQSPRYKIIEKRQSVAFWCNPISGHATLYWYQQILGQGPKLLIQFQNNGVVDDSQLPKDRFSAERLKGVDSTLKIQPAKLEDSAVYLCASSSSWGAGELFFGEGSRLTVL.

This chain uses TRBV11-2 with TRBJ2-7, with no clear D. This CDR3 has 11 amino acids. Trimming removed 5 bases from V and 9 bases from J, with 11 bases in between. Germline V gene data show CDR1 as SGHAT and CDR2 as FQNNGV. CDR3 bases: TGTGCCAGCAGCGTCCGGACGCCGCAGTACTTC. This gives the protein CASSVRTPQYF.

The chain carries TRBV25-1 and TRBJ2-3; 14 nucleotides line up with TRBD2. The CDR3 is 15 amino acids. Trimming at V came to 8 bases and at J to 8 bases, leaving 9 bases not matched to a gene. Germline values: CDR1 MGHDK, CDR2 SYGVNS. CDR3 DNA sequence: TGTGCCAGCGGACTAGCGGGGGGCGTGGAGGGTACGCAGTATTTT. This translates into CASGLAGGVEGTQYF.

In this sample, this clone turned up a few times. The chain joins TRBV14 to TRBJ2-3; 7 bases are a match to TRBD1. With 4 bases clipped from V and 0 bases from J, the junction kept 7 bases outside the gene matches. Germline CDR1 reads SGHDN; CDR2 reads FVKESK. This CDR3 is built from 16 residues. CDR3 sequence (DNA): TGTGCCAGCAGCCTTAGGACAGGACCTAGCACAGATACGCAGTATTTT. Its protein is CASSLRTGPSTDTQYF.

This clone was recorded only once. The chain couples TRBV6-5 to TRBJ1-4; unclear D gene. Trimming removed 4 bases at V and 7 bases at J, with 7 bases between. CDR1 MNHEY and CDR2 SVGAGI come from the germline V gene. The CDR3 extends over 12 amino acids. The chain's CDR3 is CASSSVGEKLFF. CDR3 DNA sequence: TGTGCCAGCAGTTCGGTGGGTGAAAAACTGTTTTTT.

This clone was counted between two and nine times. This chain links TRBV27 with TRBJ1-1, with 7 bases fitting TRBD1. Germline loops: CDR1 MNHEY, CDR2 SMNVEV (reference sequence). The V gene end was trimmed by 4 bases and the J gene end by 4 bases; junction bases not matched to a gene: 3. The CDR3 runs to 13 residues. The CDR3, as DNA: TGTGCCAGCAGTTCTGACAGGGCCACTGAAGCTTTCTTT. This translates into CASSSDRATEAFF.

The chain joins TRBV7-9 to TRBJ1-6; D remains ambiguous. Trimming pared 0 bases from V and 5 bases from J, leaving 8 bases between. Germline CDR1 reads SEHNR; CDR2 reads FQNEAQ (reference sequence). CDR3 length: 15 amino acids. The CDR3 coding sequence is TGTGCCAGCAGCTTAGCGGGTGGCGATAATTCACCCCTCCACTTT. This encodes CASSLAGGDNSPLHF.

V is TRBV6-5 and J is TRBJ1-2; 10 bases are a match to TRBD1. Germline V lookup: CDR1 MNHEY, CDR2 SVGAGI. V lost 6 bases, J lost 2 bases, and 6 bases stayed unmatched. The CDR3 spans 15 residues. CDR3 sequence: CASRETGGANYGYTF. CDR3 DNA sequence: TGTGCCAGCAGAGAGACAGGGGGCGCGAACTATGGCTACACCTTC.

CDR3: CASSEQGRGTQYF. In DNA, the CDR3 is TGTGCCAGCAGCGAACAGGGGCGGGGGACCCAGTACTTC. The chain has TRBV14 and TRBJ2-5; D might be TRBD1 (7 bases). V was trimmed by 5 bases and J by 7 bases, leaving 14 bases between them. The germline gives CDR1 SGHDN, CDR2 FVKESK. The CDR3 is 13 amino acids. The full variable domain, with the rest looked up from reference TRBV14 and TRBJ2-5, is EAGVTQFPSHSVIEKGQTVTLRCDPISGHDNLYWYRRVMGKEIKFLLHFVKESKQDESGMPNNRFLAERTGGTYSTLKVQPAELEDSGVYFCASSEQGRGTQYFGPGTRLLVL.

This clone was observed a few times. The rearrangement uses TRBV14 and TRBJ1-1, with no clear D. Germline lookup yields CDR1 SGHDN and CDR2 FVKESK. The V end was cut by 4 bases, the J end by 0 bases, with 9 bases between. This CDR3 contains 14 residues. DNA of the CDR3: TGTGCCAGCAGCCGAGCCGGTATGAACACTGAAGCTTTCTTT. It is translated as CASSRAGMNTEAFF. Full variable domain (outside the CDR3, taken from reference TRBV14 and TRBJ1-1): EAGVTQFPSHSVIEKGQTVTLRCDPISGHDNLYWYRRVMGKEIKFLLHFVKESKQDESGMPNNRFLAERTGGTYSTLKVQPAELEDSGVYFCASSRAGMNTEAFFGQGTRLTVV.